This entry features one T cell receptor (beta chain) sequence. The CDR3 length is 14 residues. V gave up 5 bases and J gave up 4 bases; unmatched junction bases: 6. Germline V lookup: CDR1 SGHAT, CDR2 FQNNGV. This entry comes from a study of cytomegalovirus exposure and HLA in healthy donors. The study ran its PCR with 60 Vbeta and 13 Jbeta primers. The data were produced by immunoSEQ multiplex PCR, yet TCRdb's version contains in-frame clones alone and is incomplete. The sample lists 150,000 to 200,000 clones; 80% were seen once. The receptor was isolated from a man between 18 and 35 years old in good health and CMV-seropositive. The sequencing sample was made of PBMCs. The chain joins TRBV11-2 to TRBJ1-2, with 8 bases that match TRBD1. The CDR3, as DNA: TGTGCCAGCAGCACCCGGACAGGGATCTATGGCTACACCTTC. Protein: CASSTRTGIYGYTF. Filled out from reference TRBV11-2 and TRBJ1-2, the complete variable domain reads EAGVAQSPRYKIIEKRQSVAFWCNPISGHATLYWYQQILGQGPKLLIQFQNNGVVDDSQLPKDRFSAERLKGVDSTLKIQPAKLEDSAVYLCASSTRTGIYGYTFGSGTRLTVV.